This T cell receptor beta chain was found in a study of T cells in Graves' hyperthyroidism and ophthalmopathy. This CDR3 region has 15 residues. Trimming removed 6 bases from V and 6 bases from J; junction bases left unmatched: 9. This clonotype showed up many times. The antigen is not known. Study-level results: Most clonotypes that expanded in the thyroid above 0.001 also showed up in blood.

RNA transcripts yielded amplified TCR beta CDR3 regions. The HTBI primer set was used in a first-round RT-PCR of the TCR CDR3. Via MiXCR, TCRdb re-called the multiplex PCR reads, giving one row per CDR3 protein. The data show a few hundred thousand distinct CDR3 sequences, around 16% seen once. The sequence was obtained from a woman aged 25 to 39 with Graves' hyperthyroidism. This rearrangement joins TRBV12-3 or TRBV12-4 to TRBJ2-1; 9 bases map to TRBD2. The sample comprised blood. The CDR3 bases are TGTGCCAGCAGGAAACTTAGCGGGAGTCGCAATGAGCAGTTCTTC. Translated: CASRKLSGSRNEQFF.